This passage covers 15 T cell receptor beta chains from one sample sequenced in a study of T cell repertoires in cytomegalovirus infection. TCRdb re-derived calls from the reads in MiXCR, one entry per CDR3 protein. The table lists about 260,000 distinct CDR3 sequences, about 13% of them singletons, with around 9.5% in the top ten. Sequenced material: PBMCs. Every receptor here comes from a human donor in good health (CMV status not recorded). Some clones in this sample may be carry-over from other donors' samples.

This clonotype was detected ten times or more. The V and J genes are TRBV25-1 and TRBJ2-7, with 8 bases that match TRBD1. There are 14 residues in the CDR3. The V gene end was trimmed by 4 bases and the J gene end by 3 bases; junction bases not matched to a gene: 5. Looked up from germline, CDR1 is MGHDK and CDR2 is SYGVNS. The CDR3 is CASSGRTGNYEQYF. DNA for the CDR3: TGTGCCAGCAGTGGCAGGACAGGGAACTACGAGCAGTACTTC.

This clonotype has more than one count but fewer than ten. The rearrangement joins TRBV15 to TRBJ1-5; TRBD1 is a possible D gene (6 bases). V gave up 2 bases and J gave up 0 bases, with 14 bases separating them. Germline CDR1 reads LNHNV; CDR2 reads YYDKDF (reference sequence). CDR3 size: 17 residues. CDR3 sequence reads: CATSRTTGDYSNQPQHF. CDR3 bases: TGTGCCACCAGCAGAACGACAGGAGATTATAGCAATCAGCCCCAGCATTTT.

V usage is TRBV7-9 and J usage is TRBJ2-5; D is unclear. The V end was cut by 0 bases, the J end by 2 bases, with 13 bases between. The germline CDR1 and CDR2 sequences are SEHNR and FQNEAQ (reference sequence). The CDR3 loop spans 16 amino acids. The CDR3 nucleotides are TGTGCCAGCAGCTTAGCGGGTACAGCCAGGCAAGAGACCCAGTACTTC. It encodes CASSLAGTARQETQYF.

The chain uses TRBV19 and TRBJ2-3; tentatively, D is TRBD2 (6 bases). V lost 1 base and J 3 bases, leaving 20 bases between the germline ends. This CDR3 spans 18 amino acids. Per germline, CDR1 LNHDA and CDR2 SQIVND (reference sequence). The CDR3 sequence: CASSIVRWEAGGTDTQYF. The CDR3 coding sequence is TGTGCCAGTAGTATAGTAAGGTGGGAGGCCGGGGGTACAGATACGCAGTATTTT.

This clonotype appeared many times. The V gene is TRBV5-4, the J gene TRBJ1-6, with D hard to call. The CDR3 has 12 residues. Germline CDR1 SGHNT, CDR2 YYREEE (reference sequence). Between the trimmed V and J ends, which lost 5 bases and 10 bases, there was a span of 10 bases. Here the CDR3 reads CASRGFGSPLHF. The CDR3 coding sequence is TGTGCCAGCAGGGGTTTTGGCTCACCCCTCCACTTT.

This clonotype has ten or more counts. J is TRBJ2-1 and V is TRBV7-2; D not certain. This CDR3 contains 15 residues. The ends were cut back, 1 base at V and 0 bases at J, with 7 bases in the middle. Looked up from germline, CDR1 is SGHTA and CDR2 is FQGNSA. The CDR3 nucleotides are TGTGCCAGCAGCTTAGAGGCCGTCTCCTACAATGAGCAGTTCTTC. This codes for CASSLEAVSYNEQFF.

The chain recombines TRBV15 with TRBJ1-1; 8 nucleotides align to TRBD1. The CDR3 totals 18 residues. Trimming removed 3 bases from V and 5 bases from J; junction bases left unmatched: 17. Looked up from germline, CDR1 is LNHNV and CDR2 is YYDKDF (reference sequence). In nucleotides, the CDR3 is TGTGCCACCAGCAGGGCAACCTCTCCGACAGGGGTGAGGACTGAAGCTTTCTTT. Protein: CATSRATSPTGVRTEAFF.

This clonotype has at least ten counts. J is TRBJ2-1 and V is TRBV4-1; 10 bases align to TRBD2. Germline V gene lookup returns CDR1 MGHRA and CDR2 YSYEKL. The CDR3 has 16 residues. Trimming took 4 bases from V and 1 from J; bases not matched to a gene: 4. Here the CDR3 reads CASSRSAGGSYNEQFF. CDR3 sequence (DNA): TGCGCCAGCAGCCGATCAGCGGGAGGGTCCTACAATGAGCAGTTCTTC.

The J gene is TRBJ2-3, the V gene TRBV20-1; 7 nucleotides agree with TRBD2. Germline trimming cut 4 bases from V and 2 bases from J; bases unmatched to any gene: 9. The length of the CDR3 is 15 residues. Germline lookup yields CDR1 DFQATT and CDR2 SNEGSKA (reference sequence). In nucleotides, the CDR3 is TGCAGTGCTACCAGAGTTGCGGGGGTCACAGATACGCAGTATTTT. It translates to CSATRVAGVTDTQYF.

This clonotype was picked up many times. As DNA, the CDR3 is TGTGCCAGCAGCTACTCGTCAACAGGGTCAGGAGAGACCCAGTACTTC. As protein: CASSYSSTGSGETQYF. The rearrangement uses TRBV7-2 and TRBJ2-5; D possibly corresponds to TRBD1 (6 bases). This CDR3 comprises 16 residues. V was trimmed by 4 bases and J by 4 bases, leaving 19 bases between them. Germline V gene sequence: CDR1 SGHTA, CDR2 FQGNSA.

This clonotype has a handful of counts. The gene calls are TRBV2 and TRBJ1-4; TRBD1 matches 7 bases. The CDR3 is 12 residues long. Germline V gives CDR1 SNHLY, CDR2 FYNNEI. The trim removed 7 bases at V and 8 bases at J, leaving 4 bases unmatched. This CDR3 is CASNHRGEKLFF. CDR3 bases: TGTGCCAGCAATCACAGGGGAGAAAAACTGTTTTTT.

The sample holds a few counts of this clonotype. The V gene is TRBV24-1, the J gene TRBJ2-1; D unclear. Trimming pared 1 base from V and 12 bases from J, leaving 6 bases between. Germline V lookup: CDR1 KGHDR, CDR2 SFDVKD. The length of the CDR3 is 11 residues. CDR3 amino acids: CATSDFVGQFF. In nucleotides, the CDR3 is TGTGCCACCAGTGATTTTGTTGGGCAGTTCTTC.

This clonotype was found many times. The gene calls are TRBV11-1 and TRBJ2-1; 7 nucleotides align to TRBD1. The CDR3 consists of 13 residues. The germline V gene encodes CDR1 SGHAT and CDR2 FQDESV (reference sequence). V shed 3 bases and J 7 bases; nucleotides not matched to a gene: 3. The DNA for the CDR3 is TGTGCCAGCAGCTTTCTACAGGGGAATGAGCAGTTCTTC. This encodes CASSFLQGNEQFF.

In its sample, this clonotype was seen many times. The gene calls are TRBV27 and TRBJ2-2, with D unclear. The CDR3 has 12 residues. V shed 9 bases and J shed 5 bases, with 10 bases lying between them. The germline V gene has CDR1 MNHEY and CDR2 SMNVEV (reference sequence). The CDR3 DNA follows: TGTGCCAGTCACACCGCTACCGGGGAGCTGTTTTTT. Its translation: CASHTATGELFF.

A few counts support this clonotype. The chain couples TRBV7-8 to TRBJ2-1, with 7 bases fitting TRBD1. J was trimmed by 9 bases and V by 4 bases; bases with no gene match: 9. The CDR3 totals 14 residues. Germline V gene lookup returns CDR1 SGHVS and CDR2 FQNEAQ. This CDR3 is CASSSWKRGLEQFF. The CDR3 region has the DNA TGTGCCAGCAGCTCTTGGAAAAGGGGGCTTGAGCAGTTCTTC.